The clone carrying this TCR beta chain was detected a few times. What it binds is not known. V was trimmed by 3 bases and J by 2 bases, leaving 14 bases between them. The CDR3 covers 15 residues. Germline V lookup: CDR1 SEHNR, CDR2 FQNEAQ (reference sequence). Scientists amplified the TCR beta CDR3 regions from RNA transcripts. HTBI-primed RT-PCR formed the first round, and a multiplex PCR formed the second. TCRdb reprocessed the multiplex PCR reads via MiXCR and lists one record per CDR3 protein. The table records about 600,000 distinct CDR3 sequences, approximately 37% of them present only once. The source of the sample is a study of Graves' ophthalmopathy and Graves' hyperthyroidism. In the study overall: Ophthalmopathy not arising within 18 months of follow-up defined hyperthyroidism as stable. Study-wide results and caveats: Blood contained most expanded thyroid clonotypes exceeding 0.001 frequency.

The J gene is TRBJ2-7, the V gene TRBV7-9, with D possibly matching TRBD1 (5 bases). The sequence was obtained from an adult man with Graves' hyperthyroidism. Sequencing was done on a sample of peripheral blood or thyroid tissue (not recorded which). The CDR3 bases are TGTGCCAGCAGCTTGGGGCCAAGCAGCACCTACGAGCAGTACTTC. It codes for CASSLGPSSTYEQYF.